This T cell receptor (beta chain) is drawn from a study of graft-versus-host responses after intestinal transplantation. Study-wide background: Following induction with anti-thymocyte globulin, all recipients were given tacrolimus and steroids for two to four years.

Study-level findings and limits: Individuals who had graft-donor T cell macrochimerism had allografts that showed high graft-versus-host to host-versus-graft clonal ratios. Researchers found peak circulating GvH clone levels linked to early post-transplant HvG declines.

Worth noting for this clone: Its antigen is unknown.

Only in-frame clones appear in the TCRdb table, and some are missing; sequencing was by immunoSEQ multiplex PCR. The sample comprises over 75,000 clones, about nine tenths of which are singletons, and around 0.067% rests with the top ten. Sample: unstimulated CD8+ T cells sorted from spleen or lymph node cells, taken before transplant. The TCR was taken from a human donor who was the organ donor for an intestinal transplant.

The CDR3 DNA is TGTGCCAGCAGCCAAGAGGGACAGTTCACCGGGGAGCTGTTTTTT. It codes for CASSQEGQFTGELFF. The chain recombines TRBV4-2 with TRBJ2-2; 7 bases fit TRBD1. The CDR3 extends over 15 amino acids. Germline V gives CDR1 LGHNA, CDR2 YNFKEQ. V lost 0 bases to trimming and J lost 4 bases; unmatched junction nucleotides: 2.